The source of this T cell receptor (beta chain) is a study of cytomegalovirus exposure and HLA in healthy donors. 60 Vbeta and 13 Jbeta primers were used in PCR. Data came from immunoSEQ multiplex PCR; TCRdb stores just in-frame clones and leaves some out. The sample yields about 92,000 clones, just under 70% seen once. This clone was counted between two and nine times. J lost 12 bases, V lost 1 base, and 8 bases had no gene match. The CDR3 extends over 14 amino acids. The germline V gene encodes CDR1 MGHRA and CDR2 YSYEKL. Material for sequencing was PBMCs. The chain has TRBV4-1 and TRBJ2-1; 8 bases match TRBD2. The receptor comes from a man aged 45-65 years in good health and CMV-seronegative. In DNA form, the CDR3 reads TGCGCCAGCAGCCAAGTGACCAGGGCGGGGGGGCAGTTCTTC. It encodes CASSQVTRAGGQFF.